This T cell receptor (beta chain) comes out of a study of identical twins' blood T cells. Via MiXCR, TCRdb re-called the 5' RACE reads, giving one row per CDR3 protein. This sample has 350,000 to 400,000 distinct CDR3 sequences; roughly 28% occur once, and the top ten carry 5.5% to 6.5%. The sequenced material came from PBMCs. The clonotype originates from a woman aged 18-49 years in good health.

The CDR3 nucleotides read TGCGCCAGCAGCTCTCCCTCGGGAGGGCAGTTCTTC. Protein sequence: CASSSPSGGQFF. J is TRBJ2-1 and V is TRBV4-3; 7 nucleotides agree with TRBD2. The CDR3 runs to 12 residues. The germline V gene encodes CDR1 LGHNA and CDR2 YSLEER. Losses at the gene ends were 5 bases for V and 12 bases for J; bases not matched to a gene: 7.